This entry describes one TCR beta chain. Its antigen is unknown. The germline gene is not matched at one end of the junction; a read error may be the cause. The sample belongs to a study of T cell repertoires in cytomegalovirus infection. TCRdb recomputed calls from the reads with MiXCR, one row per CDR3 protein. This table holds roughly 180,000 distinct CDR3 sequences, about 20% found once. This CDR3 contains 15 residues. CDR1 SGHTA and CDR2 FQGNSA come from the germline V gene. The sequenced sample was CD8+ T cells from cultured PBMCs, obtained from culture after CMV antigen stimulation. The receptor's source is a human donor in good health (CMV status not recorded). Some clones in this sample may be carry-over from other donors' samples. The rearrangement uses TRBV7-2 and TRBJ1-6; D gene unclear. This CDR3 is CASSLATPGNSPLHF. The CDR3 DNA reads TGTGCCAGCAGCCTAGCCACACCAGGAAATTCACCCCTCCACTTT.